This TCR beta chain was profiled in a study of post-analysis software for immune sequencing data. Study-wide results and limits: Samples sharing a preparation batch grouped tightly together when assessed by F measure.

Points on this clonotype: What it binds is not known.

TCR beta cDNA libraries had unique molecular identifiers. A single record per CDR3 protein comes from TCRdb applying MiXCR to the PCR reads. The sample lists approximately 770,000 distinct CDR3 sequences, around 42% seen once, with 4.9% in the top ten. This clonotype was obtained from a girl between 10 and 17 years old with multiple sclerosis. Sequenced material: blood.

The CDR3 spells CASSGVAGSHEQYF. CDR3 DNA: TGTGCCAGCAGCGGGGTAGCGGGAAGCCACGAGCAGTACTTC. This sequence joins TRBV7-9 and TRBJ2-7, with 8 bases identical to TRBD2. Per the germline V gene, CDR1 is SEHNR and CDR2 is FQNEAQ (reference sequence). The CDR3 length is 14 residues. Unmatched junction bases numbered 8, after V lost 5 bases and J lost 5 bases. Variable domain in full (rest from reference TRBV7-9 and TRBJ2-7): DTGVSQNPRHKITKRGQNVTFRCDPISEHNRLYWYRQTLGQGPEFLTYFQNEAQLEKSRLLSDRFSAERPKGSFSTLEIQRTEQGDSAMYLCASSGVAGSHEQYFGPGTRLTVT.